This TCR beta chain is drawn from a study of cytomegalovirus exposure and HLA in healthy donors (dated by TCRdb to about 2017). As for the study more broadly: According to an earlier analysis of a few hundred of the donors, 150 million to 200 million T cells yielded roughly 100 million unique TCR beta sequences and about 280 Gb of sequence data. An early release covering roughly 600 HLA-typed donors comprised about 290 gigabases of sequencing data and tens of millions of unique TCR sequences. Of the roughly 390 genotyped donors, less than 85% were placed in the genetic ancestry cluster associated with self-reported Caucasian donors. The study aimed to test whether signatures of past pathogen exposure could be identified by cataloging public T cell receptors. Using immunosequencing, the study profiled T cell repertoires from 500 to 800 subjects and related those repertoires to cytomegalovirus serostatus. In addition to the first cohort of around 670 subjects, a separate validation cohort of 120 different subjects was used. To predict cytomegalovirus infection status, the study brought together high-throughput TCR immunosequencing, statistical association of individual TCRs with disease status, and machine learning. A later analysis re-analyzed previously published TCR beta repertoires from 500 to 700 donors and added high-resolution HLA genotyping to study TCR occurrence patterns. In the later analysis, no new phenotypic data were used to find candidate immune exposures; instead, reliance was placed on TCR beta sequences and their occurrence across donors. To decide whether each TCR beta V gene segment behaved as functional or pseudogenic, an earlier analysis of fewer than 750 of the donors relied on high-throughput TCR beta sequencing. Alongside the repertoire data, information on donor age, sex, ethnicity and CMV serostatus was compiled. In a later genetic analysis, genome-wide SNP genotypes for about three fifths of the 666 donors were used, and that subset was treated as a discovery cohort. Every repertoire in the discovery cohort had been generated on one and the same sequencing platform. Class I and class II HLA loci were covered by the typing at four-digit resolution. Typing coverage varied by locus: roughly 629-640 donors for A, B, C, DRB1 and DQB1; under 550 for DQA1; about 600 for DPA1; approximately 450 for DPB1. Because of strong linkage in the cohort, roughly five DR-DQ haplotypes were treated as single units for association and clustering. Among 300 to 500 genotyped donors of the cohort, an average of approximately 220,000 unique TCR beta nucleotide sequences was sequenced per donor, of which approximately 18% were non-productive. Findings and caveats that apply to the study as a whole: Three of the identified cytomegalovirus-associated TCR beta chains were confirmed in vitro to be specific for cytomegalovirus antigens. At a false discovery rate of 0.05, a later analysis linked about 16,000 TCR beta sequences to specific HLA alleles. A cluster of highly shared sequence variants was judged likely to represent a technical artifact of the sequencing pipeline. About 15 rarely observed V segments, including chromosome 9 orphons, were excluded from the earlier analysis of a few hundred of the donors because counts were too low. It was suggested by the authors that the approach could potentially be generalized to other disease states and immunological phenotypes. The study gave a list of under 200 TCR beta chains associated with cytomegalovirus. Cytomegalovirus status was reported to be diagnosed by the classifier with high specificity and sensitivity in both the original and validation cohorts. Across donors, most TCR sequences were observed very rarely, whereas some public TCRs were present in many individuals. Correlated functional status among segregating V segments might reflect linkage disequilibrium, but an unknown experimental factor could not be ruled out. For the cohort, immune exposure information was limited to CMV serostatus. In this cohort, only TCR beta chains were sequenced, and detectable features were limited by the absence of alpha or paired-chain data. An earlier analysis of several hundred of the donors showed that most TCR beta V segments appeared in productive rearrangements either about 87% or about 30% of the time, which broadly matched IMGT annotations. When HLA alleles, especially DR and DQ, strongly co-occurred, attributing TCR associations to individual alleles was difficult. The 87-base-pair reads could not distinguish some IMGT-functional V segments, including TRBV6-2 and TRBV6-3, so those segments were excluded. V-gene and J-gene trimming of TCR beta chains was associated with a missense DCLRE1C variant in a later genetic analysis, and the association was replicated in an independent cohort. In a later analysis, HLA-associated TCR beta chains were found to be more clonally expanded and to have lower generation probabilities than equally common non-associated chains. According to a later analysis, TCR association rates differed among HLA loci, with DRB1 alleles showing the most associated TCRs and HLA-C alleles showing the fewest. HLA typing was unavailable for some donors at each locus, so association tests used only the typed subset. Compared with the approximately 710-donor mean, donors in an Asian-associated ancestry cluster had fewer N-insertions in productive TCRs, according to a later genetic analysis. A further reported finding was that TCR beta sequences accurately predicted the HLA-A and HLA-B alleles for most subjects in the first cohort. The presence/absence analyses assumed that sequencing depth was roughly uniform across donors, and that assumption may not be true. According to a later analysis, parvovirus B19, influenza, CMV and Epstein-Barr virus appeared linked to several top co-occurrence clusters. According to a later analysis, most CMV-associated TCR beta chains appeared to be HLA-restricted, and the HLA associations seemed to be driven largely by CMV exposure.

The cohort comprised several hundred healthy bone marrow donors. All cohort members were sampled while nominally healthy, although unrecorded immune exposures were likely present. The donor tested CMV seronegative and was one of the 352 seronegative cohort members. Every donor gave a peripheral blood sample, and the peripheral blood mononuclear cells from that sample were used for TCR beta sequencing. Genomic DNA was extracted from the blood cell samples with the Qiagen DNeasy Blood Extraction Kit. The method behind the library was the immunoSEQ multiplex PCR assay. For the multiplex PCR, a mixture combining 60 forward primers for TCR Vbeta segments and 13 reverse primers for TCR Jbeta segments was used. The CDR3 region of rearranged TCR beta genes was amplified from genomic DNA by a multiplex PCR assay. The Illumina HiSeq System was used to sequence the amplified TCR beta libraries as 87-base-pair reads. For the original study's pipeline: A later analysis tallied 80 million to 95 million unique TCR beta chains across the 600 to 700 repertoires, and approximately 9.9 million of those chains were shared by two or more donors. Raw reads were error-corrected and collapsed into unique sequences with a nearest-neighbor algorithm that merged closely related sequences to remove PCR and sequencing errors. Alignment of CDR3 sequences to IMGT reference sequences was used to assign V, D and J gene segments. For a sequence to be retained, a match of at least six nucleotides was required to both a V gene segment and a J gene segment. Rearrangements were called productive when the CDR3 lacked stop codons and stayed in frame with V and J; all others were non-productive. CDR3 was defined by IMGT convention, running from the second conserved V-encoded cysteine to the conserved J-encoded phenylalanine. The earlier analysis of some 580 of the donors excluded any sequence lacking an unambiguous match to a single V gene segment. In an earlier analysis of about 590 of the donors, a V segment was called functional when productive rearrangements were above 56.7%, and segregating when the standard deviation between donors exceeded 5%. A statistical classification framework was built for diagnosing cytomegalovirus status from the catalog of TCR beta chain sequences. In a later analysis, TCR nucleotide sequences were compared against IMGT/GENE-DB human TR gene sequences so that V and J genes could be assigned. A later analysis assigned CDR3 sequences and most-parsimonious VDJ recombination scenarios with the TCRdist pipeline. In a later analysis, each TCR beta chain was defined by its CDR3 amino acid sequence together with its V-gene family, and reads lacking a unique V-gene family were excluded. To address suspected cross-contamination and a sequencing artifact, a later analysis removed 592 highly shared, low-generation-probability nucleotide sequences. In a later analysis, a clonal expansion index for each public chain was calculated from normalized within-repertoire ranks of inferred template counts. In a later analysis, generation probabilities were computed with a VDJ recombination model fitted to out-of-frame rearrangements, and the resulting probabilities were checked against IGoR. Hypergeometric tests were used in a later analysis to score TCR-TCR, TCR-HLA and TCR-CMV co-occurrence, with a repertoire-size bias correction applied to the TCR pairs. False discovery rates were estimated in a later analysis by permuting HLA or CMV assignments 20 times. In a later analysis, co-occurring TCRs were grouped using DBSCAN, and TCRdist sequence similarity was added for clustering within HLA-allele-positive subsets. For co-occurrence clustering, repertoires with fewer than 30,000 or more than 120,000 public chains were excluded, along with roughly 5 repertoires with anomalous nucleotide sharing. TCRdb's version of the immuneACCESS table is confined to in-frame rearrangements and falls short of the full clone set. An unresolved V gene accounts for under half of the shortfall where checked; the remainder is of unknown origin. V, J and clone size derive from that table, while D and trimming were established from the DNA sequence. This sample has 55,000 to 80,000 clones in its table, and roughly 80% of those were observed once. Clones ranked in the top ten supply 2.5% to 3% of the sample.

From a lookup of the germline V gene, CDR1 and CDR2 are SGHTA and FQGNSA. From the cysteine up to the phenylalanine, the CDR3 has a length of 18 residues. Left in the record is the CDR3 DNA by itself, 54 bases read in frame from the first base. V is reduced by 0 bases and J by 0 bases, leaving a spacing of 18 bases between them. The table lists this clone with a count of one. What this receptor recognizes is not known. No base qualities exist here, and no much larger clone lies one base off it. In this chain, TRBV7-2 is recombined with TRBJ2-7; a tentative D call is TRBD2 (5 bases match). This sequence was found in a woman aged 30 to 39 in good health and CMV-seronegative. Sequences were obtained from PBMCs. The sequenced DNA is TGTGCCAGCAGCTTAGCGTCGGTCGGGATACGAAGCTCCTACGAGCAGTACTTC. Translation gives CASSLASVGIRSSYEQYF.